Presented here are 18 T cell receptor beta chains from one specimen sequenced in a study of T cell repertoires in cytomegalovirus infection. Their specific antigens are unknown. TCRdb independently ran MiXCR on the reads; one entry per CDR3 protein. This table has about 890,000 distinct CDR3 sequences, approximately 30% appearing once. Sequenced here: cultured CD8+ T cells from PBMCs, sampled from culture after CMV antigen stimulation. The receptor set was obtained from a human donor in good health (CMV status not recorded). Some clones in this sample may be carry-over from other donors' samples.

This clonotype was recorded many times. The gene calls are TRBV28 and TRBJ2-6; 7 bases fit TRBD2. V was clipped by 3 bases and J by 1 base; unmatched bases: 9. Germline V gives CDR1 MDHEN, CDR2 SYDVKM. This CDR3 region has 18 residues. CDR3 sequence reads: CASSFPSTGGSGANVLTF. As DNA, the CDR3 is TGTGCCAGCAGTTTCCCCTCGACCGGGGGGTCTGGGGCCAACGTCCTGACTTTC.

The rearrangement joins TRBV6-6 to TRBJ2-5; the D gene is possibly TRBD2 (5 bases). The germline V gene encodes CDR1 MNHNY and CDR2 SVGAGI (reference sequence). V dropped 6 bases and J dropped 7 bases, with 15 bases sitting between them. CDR3 size: 13 residues. This CDR3 reads CASSPGIRGTQYF. The CDR3 DNA sequence: TGTGCCAGCAGCCCCGGGATACGGGGGACCCAGTACTTC.

The chain is built from TRBV29-1 and TRBJ1-2, with 7 positions matching TRBD1. There are 12 residues in the CDR3. V dropped 7 bases and J dropped 6; count of bases not matched to a gene: 8. The germline gives CDR1 SQVTM, CDR2 ANQGSEA. The CDR3 DNA is TGCAGCGCTGGACAGGATGGTAATGGCTACACCTTC. This gives the protein CSAGQDGNGYTF. The variable domain in full, completed from reference TRBV29-1 and TRBJ1-2, reads SAVISQKPSRDICQRGTSLTIQCQVDSQVTMMFWYRQQPGQSLTLIATANQGSEATYESGFVIDKFPISRPNLTFSTLTVSNMSPEDSSIYLCSAGQDGNGYTFGSGTRLTVV.

The rearrangement joins TRBV5-1 to TRBJ2-7, with unresolved D. Germline-derived CDR1 and CDR2 are SGHRS and YFSETQ. The CDR3 consists of 14 residues. Trimming took 0 bases from V and 2 from J, leaving 9 bases between them. CDR3 in amino acids: CASSLEGAPYEQYF. In DNA, the CDR3 is TGCGCCAGCAGCTTGGAAGGCGCTCCCTACGAGCAGTACTTC.

This clonotype was counted at least ten times. This chain links TRBV7-6 with TRBJ1-4; maybe TRBD1 (6 bases). V was shortened by 3 bases and J by 7 bases, with 18 bases between the two germline ends. The CDR3 has 16 residues. Germline CDR1 reads SGHVS; CDR2 reads FNYEAQ. CDR3 bases: TGTGCCAGCAGCTTGGGTACCGGGGGCGCGAGTGAAAAACTGTTTTTT. Protein product: CASSLGTGGASEKLFF.

The chain recombines TRBV27 with TRBJ1-6; D call uncertain. V shed 7 bases and J shed 6 bases, with 19 bases lying between them. Germline CDR1 reads MNHEY; CDR2 reads SMNVEV (reference sequence). The CDR3 sequence is 16 residues long. The CDR3 here is CASTSLGGLPNSPLHF. In DNA, the CDR3 is TGTGCCAGCACCTCCCTTGGCGGTTTGCCTAATTCACCCCTCCACTTT.

The J gene is TRBJ1-3, the V gene TRBV6-1, with 7 positions matching TRBD1. The CDR3 runs to 17 residues. Germline V gene data show CDR1 as MNHNS and CDR2 as SASEGT. V was pared by 6 bases and J by 2 bases, with 13 bases of the junction left unmatched. In DNA form, the CDR3 reads TGTGCCAGCAGCCCTTTCTCGGGACAGCTAACTGGAAACACCATATATTTT. It yields the protein CASSPFSGQLTGNTIYF.

V usage is TRBV5-4 and J usage is TRBJ1-2; 10 bases agree with TRBD1. This CDR3 region has 16 residues. Germline V CDR1 and CDR2: SGHNT, YYREEE (reference sequence). The V gene end was trimmed by 4 bases and the J gene end by 0 bases; junction bases not matched to a gene: 6. The CDR3: CASSPGDRGPNYGYTF. The CDR3 bases are TGTGCCAGCAGCCCCGGGGACAGGGGTCCTAACTATGGCTACACCTTC.

CDR3 in amino acids: CASSAKAVAGIIYNEQFF. In DNA, the CDR3 is TGTGCCAGCAGTGCCAAGGCGGTAGCGGGGATTATCTACAATGAGCAGTTCTTC. The V gene is TRBV6-5, the J gene TRBJ2-1; 8 nucleotides match TRBD2. The CDR3 consists of 18 residues. Germline trimming cut 5 bases from V and 3 bases from J; bases unmatched to any gene: 15. Germline loops: CDR1 MNHEY, CDR2 SVGAGI.

This chain links TRBV5-1 with TRBJ2-2; D gene unclear. The CDR3 covers 14 residues. V was clipped by 4 bases and J by 5 bases, with 12 bases between them. Germline V gene lookup returns CDR1 SGHRS and CDR2 YFSETQ. CDR3 in DNA: TGCGCCAGCAGCCCCGGTCGGCGGACCGGGGAGCTGTTTTTT. It encodes CASSPGRRTGELFF.

This clonotype was seen only a few times. The CDR3 DNA is TGCGCCAGCAGCCAAGTTCTCTCCTACGAGCAGTACTTC. Its protein product is CASSQVLSYEQYF. The chain uses TRBV4-1 and TRBJ2-7; no clear D gene. Germline V gene lookup returns CDR1 MGHRA and CDR2 YSYEKL. Trimming took 1 base from V and 0 from J, leaving 4 bases between them. This CDR3 region has 13 residues.

The V and J genes are TRBV24-1 and TRBJ1-1; D gene unclear. V lost 5 bases and J lost 4, with 25 bases in between. The CDR3 runs to 18 residues. Germline lookup yields CDR1 KGHDR and CDR2 SFDVKD. CDR3 in amino acids: CATSGPKAFGGPGTEAFF. CDR3 DNA sequence: TGTGCCACCAGTGGACCGAAGGCATTTGGCGGACCGGGCACTGAAGCTTTCTTT.

This chain joins TRBV3-1 and TRBJ2-7; D unresolved. The CDR3 runs 16 residues. V dropped 0 bases and J dropped 3 bases, with 15 bases sitting between them. Germline CDR1 reads LGHDT; CDR2 reads YNNKEL (reference sequence). The CDR3: CASSQDLWTEIYEQYF. The CDR3 region has the DNA TGTGCCAGCAGCCAAGATCTCTGGACCGAGATCTACGAGCAGTACTTC.

This clonotype was counted only a few times. The J gene is TRBJ2-1, the V gene TRBV12-3 or TRBV12-4; 8 bases are shared with TRBD2. V was pared by 6 bases and J by 8 bases, with 12 bases of the junction left unmatched. The CDR3 is made up of 15 amino acids. The CDR3 here is CASSLSRGGLDEQFF. Written as DNA, the CDR3 is TGTGCCAGCAGCCTCTCCCGGGGGGGCCTGGATGAGCAGTTCTTC.

The J gene is TRBJ1-2, the V gene TRBV24-1, with D possibly being TRBD1 (5 bases). The CDR3 loop spans 15 amino acids. The ends were cut back, 3 bases at V and 3 bases at J, with 13 bases in the middle. Germline V lookup: CDR1 KGHDR, CDR2 SFDVKD. CDR3 coding DNA: TGTGCCACCAGTGATCCACAGGCGGACCACTATGGCTACACCTTC. Residues: CATSDPQADHYGYTF.

DNA of the CDR3: TGTGCCAGCAGCCCCGGCGGGGTTGGACTGTTTTTT. This encodes CASSPGGVGLFF. This chain links TRBV9 with TRBJ1-4; D gene unclear. The CDR3 length is 12 residues. Germline V lookup: CDR1 SGDLS, CDR2 YYNGEE. V was cut by 4 bases and J by 13 bases, with 14 bases left in between.

This rearrangement joins TRBV4-1 to TRBJ1-5; 9 positions agree with TRBD1. After removal of 3 bases from V and 5 bases from J, the junction contained 5 bases not matched to a gene. Germline V gene data show CDR1 as MGHRA and CDR2 as YSYEKL. The CDR3 extends over 15 amino acids. The DNA for the CDR3 is TGCGCCAGCAGCCATAGGACAGGGGCGCATCAGCCCCAGCATTTT. Its protein is CASSHRTGAHQPQHF.

This rearrangement joins TRBV19 to TRBJ2-7, with D tentatively TRBD1 (5 bases). Germline CDR1 reads LNHDA; CDR2 reads SQIVND (reference sequence). V was clipped by 7 bases and J by 1 base, with 14 bases between them. The CDR3 is 14 amino acids. The CDR3 region is CASTPFAGSYEQYF. DNA of the CDR3: TGTGCCAGTACCCCATTTGCAGGGTCCTACGAGCAGTACTTC.